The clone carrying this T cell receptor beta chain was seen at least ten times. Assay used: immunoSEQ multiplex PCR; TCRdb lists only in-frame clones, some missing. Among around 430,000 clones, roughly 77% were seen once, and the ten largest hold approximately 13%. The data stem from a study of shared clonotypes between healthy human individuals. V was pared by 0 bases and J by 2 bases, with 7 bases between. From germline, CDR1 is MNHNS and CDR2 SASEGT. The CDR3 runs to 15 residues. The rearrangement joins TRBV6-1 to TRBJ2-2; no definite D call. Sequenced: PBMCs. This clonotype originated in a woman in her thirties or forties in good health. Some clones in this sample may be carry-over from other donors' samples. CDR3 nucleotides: TGTGCCAGCAGTGAAGCGGGAACCAACACCGGGGAGCTGTTTTTT. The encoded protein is CASSEAGTNTGELFF.